The 8 T cell receptor beta chains below all came from one sample that was sequenced in a study of T cell changes during pregnancy in multiple sclerosis. TCRdb's copy holds only in-frame clones and misses some; the assay was immunoSEQ multiplex PCR. The sample lists around 46,000 clones; roughly nine tenths were seen once. The material was CD8+ T cells from peripheral blood mononuclear cells, obtained in the second trimester of pregnancy. These TCRs come from a female donor with multiple sclerosis, enrolled in a pregnancy study.

The chain employs TRBV4-1 and TRBJ2-7, with 7 bases fitting TRBD1. This CDR3 contains 16 residues. V lost 3 bases to trimming and J lost 5 bases; unmatched junction nucleotides: 13. Germline V gene data show CDR1 as MGHRA and CDR2 as YSYEKL. The CDR3 here is CASSHWLGQGVNEQYF. The CDR3 region has the DNA TGCGCCAGCAGCCACTGGCTCGGCCAGGGGGTGAACGAGCAGTACTTC.

This rearrangement joins TRBV5-5 to TRBJ1-1; D may be TRBD1 (5 bases). The CDR3 extends over 15 amino acids. CDR1 is SGHKS, CDR2 YYEKEE, per germline (reference sequence). Trimming stripped 0 bases from V and 3 bases from J, with 12 bases between. CDR3 bases: TGTGCCAGCAGCTTGGGGGCAGGGTCCTACACTGAAGCTTTCTTT. Its translation: CASSLGAGSYTEAFF.

J is TRBJ2-2 and V is TRBV13, with 8 positions matching TRBD1. Looked up from germline, CDR1 is PRHDT and CDR2 is FYEKMQ (reference sequence). The V and J ends lost 4 bases and 5 bases, in that order; junction bases with no gene match: 9. This CDR3 comprises 16 residues. In nucleotides, the CDR3 is TGTGCCAGCAGCTCCCGGACAGGGATGGTGACCGGGGAGCTGTTTTTT. This gives the protein CASSSRTGMVTGELFF.

V gene TRBV27 combines with J gene TRBJ2-3, with D unresolved. The CDR3 is 15 amino acids. V was clipped by 5 bases and J by 0 bases, with 12 bases between them. Germline V gives CDR1 MNHEY, CDR2 SMNVEV (reference sequence). Here the CDR3 reads CASSIRGSSTDTQYF. The DNA for the CDR3 is TGTGCCAGCAGTATAAGAGGTTCTAGCACAGATACGCAGTATTTT.

For the CDR3, the DNA is TGCGCCAGCAGCTTGGGGACAGGACTTACCACCTACGAGCAGTACTTC. This translates into CASSLGTGLTTYEQYF. V usage is TRBV5-1 and J usage is TRBJ2-7, with TRBD1 matching over 7 bases. The V gene's germline CDR1 is SGHRS and CDR2 YFSETQ. The CDR3 loop spans 16 amino acids. The V and J ends lost 0 bases and 2 bases, in that order; junction bases with no gene match: 8. Filled out from reference TRBV5-1 and TRBJ2-7, the complete variable domain reads KAGVTQTPRYLIKTRGQQVTLSCSPISGHRSVSWYQQTPGQGLQFLFEYFSETQRNKGNFPGRFSGRQFSNSRSEMNVSTLELGDSALYLCASSLGTGLTTYEQYFGPGTRLTVT.

This clone was counted ten times or more. This chain links TRBV6-5 with TRBJ1-2; tentative D call: TRBD1 (6 bases). Trimming removed 7 bases at V and 5 bases at J, with 20 bases between. The V gene's germline CDR1 is MNHEY and CDR2 SVGAGI. This CDR3 has 15 residues. The chain's CDR3 is CASIGWTVPLYGYTF. In DNA, the CDR3 is TGTGCCAGCATAGGGTGGACAGTCCCTCTTTATGGCTACACCTTC.

The gene calls are TRBV13 and TRBJ1-2; 10 bases are shared with TRBD1. The ends lost 5 bases at V and 3 bases at J; junction bases unmatched: 6. This CDR3 comprises 15 residues. Germline V gives CDR1 PRHDT, CDR2 FYEKMQ (reference sequence). The CDR3 reads CASSQTGTGDYGYTF. The CDR3 nucleotides are TGTGCCAGCAGCCAGACCGGGACAGGGGACTATGGCTACACCTTC.

Turning to this clone: An end of the junction does not agree with germline; a read error may underlie this. The V gene is TRBV11-2, the J gene TRBJ2-1; 8 positions match TRBD2. The length of the CDR3 is 12 residues. Germline CDR1 and CDR2: SGHAT and FQNNGV. The CDR3 coding sequence is TGTGCCAGCAGCGTACCGGGACTAGAGCTGTTCTTC. As protein: CASSVPGLELFF.